A single sample gave rise to the 9 T cell receptor beta chains below, sequenced in a study of T cell responses to AZD1222 COVID-19 vaccine. The data were produced by immunoSEQ multiplex PCR, yet TCRdb's version contains in-frame clones alone and is incomplete. The sample records some 140,000 clones, 75% to 85% being singletons. Sequenced here: peripheral blood, sampled 28 days after the second dose of the MenACWY control vaccine. The receptors shown here come from an adult who received the MenACWY meningococcal vaccine as a control.

The rearrangement links TRBV24-1 to TRBJ2-5; 10 positions match TRBD2. The germline V gene has CDR1 KGHDR and CDR2 SFDVKD. The CDR3 has 15 amino acids. J was trimmed by 5 bases and V by 6 bases; bases with no gene match: 8. CDR3 region: CATSQAGGPLETQYF. For the CDR3, the DNA is TGTGCCACCAGTCAAGCGGGAGGGCCGTTGGAGACCCAGTACTTC.

The rearrangement uses TRBV29-1 and TRBJ2-1, with 16 bases matching TRBD2. The germline gives CDR1 SQVTM, CDR2 ANQGSEA. Unmatched junction bases numbered 7, after V lost 7 bases and J lost 4 bases. CDR3 length: 16 amino acids. CDR3 bases: TGCAGCGGGGGACTAGCGGGAGGGGGACTTTACAATGAGCAGTTCTTC. Protein product: CSGGLAGGGLYNEQFF.

This clone was observed a single time. The J gene is TRBJ1-1, the V gene TRBV13, with no clear D. There are 12 residues in the CDR3. V was trimmed by 3 bases and J by 4 bases, leaving 6 bases between them. Germline CDR1 and CDR2: PRHDT and FYEKMQ (reference sequence). The CDR3, as DNA: TGTGCCAGCAGCTTGTTCGGCACTGAAGCTTTCTTT. It specifies CASSLFGTEAFF.

The chain has TRBV18 and TRBJ1-4; the D is unclear. The CDR3 extends over 15 amino acids. The germline V gene encodes CDR1 KGHSH and CDR2 LQKENI. V was trimmed by 5 bases and J by 4 bases, leaving 14 bases between them. CDR3 DNA sequence: TGTGCCAGCTCATCTTCTCCGGGAGGTAATGAAAAACTGTTTTTT. Protein product: CASSSSPGGNEKLFF.

The chain couples TRBV11-3 to TRBJ2-7; no clear D. CDR1 is SGHNT and CDR2 is YENEEA in the germline V gene. Between the trimmed V and J ends, which lost 3 bases and 3 bases, there was a span of 3 bases. CDR3 length: 11 amino acids. CDR3 in DNA: TGTGCCAGCAGCTTCCACTACGAGCAGTACTTC. As protein: CASSFHYEQYF.

This rearrangement joins TRBV11-2 to TRBJ1-3; D gene unclear. The CDR3 is made up of 14 amino acids. The germline gives CDR1 SGHAT, CDR2 FQNNGV. The V end lost 5 bases, the J end lost 1 base, and 9 bases lay between the germline ends. CDR3 coding DNA: TGTGCCAGCAGCCTGCTAGATTCTGGAAACACCATATATTTT. Translation: CASSLLDSGNTIYF.

The chain has TRBV4-3 and TRBJ1-1; the D is unclear. Germline CDR1 is LGHNA and CDR2 is YSLEER. The CDR3 totals 13 residues. The V end was cut by 0 bases, the J end by 11 bases, with 13 bases between. CDR3 sequence reads: CASSQDVVARAFF. In nucleotides, the CDR3 is TGCGCCAGCAGCCAAGATGTCGTGGCTCGGGCTTTCTTT.

This chain connects TRBV11-3 to TRBJ1-2; D is ambiguous. This CDR3 has 14 residues. The V gene's germline CDR1 is SGHNT and CDR2 YENEEA. Deletions cut 4 bases from V and 2 bases from J, with 11 bases between. CDR3 region: CASSSSASNYGYTF. CDR3 DNA: TGTGCCAGCAGCTCCTCGGCTAGCAACTATGGCTACACCTTC.

This sequence joins TRBV3-1 (or the pseudogene TRBV3-2) and TRBJ1-2, with TRBD1 identical over 8 bases. Germline V CDR1 and CDR2: LGHDT, YNNKEL (reference sequence). V lost 1 base and J lost 5; bases outside the gene matches: 6. The CDR3 consists of 15 residues. CDR3 coding DNA: TGTGCCAGCAGCCAAGTGAGGGACAGGACTTATGGCTACACCTTC. It translates to CASSQVRDRTYGYTF.